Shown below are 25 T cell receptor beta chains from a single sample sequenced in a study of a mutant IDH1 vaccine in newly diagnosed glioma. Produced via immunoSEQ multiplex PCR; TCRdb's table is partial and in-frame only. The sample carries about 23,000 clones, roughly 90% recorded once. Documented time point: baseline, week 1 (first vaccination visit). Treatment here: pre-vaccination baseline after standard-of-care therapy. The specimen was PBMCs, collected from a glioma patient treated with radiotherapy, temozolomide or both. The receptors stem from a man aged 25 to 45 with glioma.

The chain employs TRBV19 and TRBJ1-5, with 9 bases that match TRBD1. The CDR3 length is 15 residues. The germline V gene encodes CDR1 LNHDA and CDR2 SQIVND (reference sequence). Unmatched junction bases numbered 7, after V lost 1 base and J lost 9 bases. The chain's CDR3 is CASSIARTGVRPQHF. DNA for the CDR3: TGTGCCAGTAGTATAGCCCGGACAGGGGTAAGGCCCCAGCATTTT. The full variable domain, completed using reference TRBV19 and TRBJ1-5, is DGGITQSPKYLFRKEGQNVTLSCEQNLNHDAMYWYRQDPGQGLRLIYYSQIVNDFQKGDIAEGYSVSREKKESFPLTVTSAQKNPTAFYLCASSIARTGVRPQHFGDGTRLSIL.

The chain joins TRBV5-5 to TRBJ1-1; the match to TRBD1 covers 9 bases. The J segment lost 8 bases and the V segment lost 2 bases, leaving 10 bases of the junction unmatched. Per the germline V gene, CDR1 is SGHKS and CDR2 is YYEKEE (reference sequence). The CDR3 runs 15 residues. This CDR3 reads CASSFPGQGIIEAFF. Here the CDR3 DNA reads TGTGCCAGCAGCTTTCCCGGACAGGGGATAATCGAAGCTTTCTTT.

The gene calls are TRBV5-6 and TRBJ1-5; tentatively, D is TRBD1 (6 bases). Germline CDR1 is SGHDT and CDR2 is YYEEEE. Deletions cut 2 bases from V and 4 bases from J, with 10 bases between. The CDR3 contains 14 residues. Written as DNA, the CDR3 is TGTGCCAGCAGCTTACTGCAGGGGAATCAGCCCCAGCATTTT. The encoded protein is CASSLLQGNQPQHF.

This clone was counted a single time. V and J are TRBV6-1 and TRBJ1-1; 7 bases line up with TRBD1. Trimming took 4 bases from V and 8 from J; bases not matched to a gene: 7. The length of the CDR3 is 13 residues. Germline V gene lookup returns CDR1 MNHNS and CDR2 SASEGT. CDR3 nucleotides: TGTGCCAGCAGTGGGACAGGCTTATCGGAAGCTTTCTTT. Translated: CASSGTGLSEAFF.

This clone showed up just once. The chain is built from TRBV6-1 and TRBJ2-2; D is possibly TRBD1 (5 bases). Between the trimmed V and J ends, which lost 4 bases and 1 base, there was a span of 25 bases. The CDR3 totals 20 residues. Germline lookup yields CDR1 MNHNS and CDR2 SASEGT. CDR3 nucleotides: TGTGCCAGCAGTGGAATTAAGGAAGTCGAAAGGGGTGAGAACACCGGGGAGCTGTTTTTT. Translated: CASSGIKEVERGENTGELFF.

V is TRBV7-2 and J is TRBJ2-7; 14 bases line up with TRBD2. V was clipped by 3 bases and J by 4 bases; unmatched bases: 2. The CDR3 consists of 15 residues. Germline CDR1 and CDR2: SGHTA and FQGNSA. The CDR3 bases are TGTGCCAGCAGCTTGGGACTAGCGGGAGTGTACGAGCAGTACTTC. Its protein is CASSLGLAGVYEQYF.

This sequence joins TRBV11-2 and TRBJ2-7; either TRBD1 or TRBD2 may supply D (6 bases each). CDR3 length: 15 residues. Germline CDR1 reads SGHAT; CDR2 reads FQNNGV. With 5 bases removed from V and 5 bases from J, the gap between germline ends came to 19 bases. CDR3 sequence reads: CASSPRRGARDEQYF. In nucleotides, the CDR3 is TGTGCCAGCAGCCCACGAAGGGGGGCTAGGGACGAGCAGTACTTC. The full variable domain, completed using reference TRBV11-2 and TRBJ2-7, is EAGVAQSPRYKIIEKRQSVAFWCNPISGHATLYWYQQILGQGPKLLIQFQNNGVVDDSQLPKDRFSAERLKGVDSTLKIQPAKLEDSAVYLCASSPRRGARDEQYFGPGTRLTVT.

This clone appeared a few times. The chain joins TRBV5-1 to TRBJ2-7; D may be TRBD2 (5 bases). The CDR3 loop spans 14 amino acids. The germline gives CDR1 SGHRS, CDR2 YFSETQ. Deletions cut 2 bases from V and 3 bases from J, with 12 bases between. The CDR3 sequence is CASSLQRSNYEQYF. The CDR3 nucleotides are TGCGCCAGCAGCTTACAGCGGTCAAACTACGAGCAGTACTTC. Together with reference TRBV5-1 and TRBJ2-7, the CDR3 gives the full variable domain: KAGVTQTPRYLIKTRGQQVTLSCSPISGHRSVSWYQQTPGQGLQFLFEYFSETQRNKGNFPGRFSGRQFSNSRSEMNVSTLELGDSALYLCASSLQRSNYEQYFGPGTRLTVT.

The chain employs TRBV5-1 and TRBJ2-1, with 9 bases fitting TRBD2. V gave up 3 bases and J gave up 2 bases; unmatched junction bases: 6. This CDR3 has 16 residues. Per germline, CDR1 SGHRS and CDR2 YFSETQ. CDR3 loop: CASSSNPSGTYNEQFF. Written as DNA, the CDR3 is TGCGCCAGCAGCTCAAATCCTAGCGGGACCTACAATGAGCAGTTCTTC.

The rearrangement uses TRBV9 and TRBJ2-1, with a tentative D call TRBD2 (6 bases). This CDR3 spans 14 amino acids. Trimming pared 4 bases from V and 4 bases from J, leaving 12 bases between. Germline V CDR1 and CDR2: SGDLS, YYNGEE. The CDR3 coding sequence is TGTGCCAGCAGCACGACTCGGGGGTACAATGAGCAGTTCTTC. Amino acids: CASSTTRGYNEQFF.

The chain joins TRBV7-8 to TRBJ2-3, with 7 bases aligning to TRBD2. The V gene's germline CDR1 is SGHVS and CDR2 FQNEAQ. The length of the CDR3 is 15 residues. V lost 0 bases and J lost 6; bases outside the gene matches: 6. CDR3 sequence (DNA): TGTGCCAGCAGCTTAGCGGGAGGGCCGGGTGATACGCAGTATTTT. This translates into CASSLAGGPGDTQYF.

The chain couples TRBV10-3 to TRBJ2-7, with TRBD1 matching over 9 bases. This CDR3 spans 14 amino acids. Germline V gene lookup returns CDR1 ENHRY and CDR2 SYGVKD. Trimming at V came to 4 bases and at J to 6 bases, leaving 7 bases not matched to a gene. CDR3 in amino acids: CAISVRDRESEQYF. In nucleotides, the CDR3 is TGTGCCATCAGTGTCCGGGACAGGGAATCCGAGCAGTACTTC.

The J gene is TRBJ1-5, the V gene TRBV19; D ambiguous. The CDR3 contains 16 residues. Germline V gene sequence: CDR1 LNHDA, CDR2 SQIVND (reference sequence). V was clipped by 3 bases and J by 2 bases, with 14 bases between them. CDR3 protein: CASSILAGKRNQPQHF. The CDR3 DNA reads TGTGCCAGTAGTATTTTGGCGGGTAAACGCAATCAGCCCCAGCATTTT.

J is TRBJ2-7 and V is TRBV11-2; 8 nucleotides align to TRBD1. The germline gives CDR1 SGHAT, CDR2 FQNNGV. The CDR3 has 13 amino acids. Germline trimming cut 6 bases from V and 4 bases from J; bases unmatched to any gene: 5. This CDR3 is CASRNTGGYEQYF. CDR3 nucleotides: TGTGCCAGCAGGAATACAGGGGGATACGAGCAGTACTTC.

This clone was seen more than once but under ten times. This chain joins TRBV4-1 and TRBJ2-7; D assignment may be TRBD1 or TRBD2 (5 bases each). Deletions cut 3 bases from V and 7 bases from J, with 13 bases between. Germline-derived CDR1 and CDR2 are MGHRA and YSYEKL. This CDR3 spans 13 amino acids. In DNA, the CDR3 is TGCGCCAGCAGCCAGGGGACCGGAACTGAGCAGTACTTC. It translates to CASSQGTGTEQYF.

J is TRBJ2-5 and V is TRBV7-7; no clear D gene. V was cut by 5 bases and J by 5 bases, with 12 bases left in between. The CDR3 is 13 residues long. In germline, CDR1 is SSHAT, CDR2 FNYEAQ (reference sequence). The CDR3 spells CASSPTVMETQYF. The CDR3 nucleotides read TGTGCCAGCAGCCCTACAGTGATGGAGACCCAGTACTTC.

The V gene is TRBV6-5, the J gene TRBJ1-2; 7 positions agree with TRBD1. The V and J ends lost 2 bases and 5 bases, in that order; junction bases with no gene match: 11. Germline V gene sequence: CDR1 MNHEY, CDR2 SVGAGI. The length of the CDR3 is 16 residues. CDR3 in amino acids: CASSYLMGQGDYGYTF. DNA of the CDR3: TGTGCCAGCAGTTACCTAATGGGCCAGGGGGATTATGGCTACACCTTC.

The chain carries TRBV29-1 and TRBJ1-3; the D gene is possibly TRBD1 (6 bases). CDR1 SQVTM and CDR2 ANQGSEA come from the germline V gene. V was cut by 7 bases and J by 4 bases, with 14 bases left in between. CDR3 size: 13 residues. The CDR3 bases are TGCAGCGCCACAGGGACTTGGGGAAACACCATATATTTT. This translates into CSATGTWGNTIYF.

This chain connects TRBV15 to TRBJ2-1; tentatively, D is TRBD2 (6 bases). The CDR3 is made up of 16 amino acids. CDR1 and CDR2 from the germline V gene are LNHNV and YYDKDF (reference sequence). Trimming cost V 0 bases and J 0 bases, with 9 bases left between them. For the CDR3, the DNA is TGTGCCACCAGCAGAGATGGGGGGAGCTCCTACAATGAGCAGTTCTTC. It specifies CATSRDGGSSYNEQFF.

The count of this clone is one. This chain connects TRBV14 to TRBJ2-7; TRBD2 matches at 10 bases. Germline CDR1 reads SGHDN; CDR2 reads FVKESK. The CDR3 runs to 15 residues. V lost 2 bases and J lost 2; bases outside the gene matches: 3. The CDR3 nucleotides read TGTGCCAGCAGCCAACTCCTAGCGGGAGCCTACGAGCAGTACTTC. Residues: CASSQLLAGAYEQYF.

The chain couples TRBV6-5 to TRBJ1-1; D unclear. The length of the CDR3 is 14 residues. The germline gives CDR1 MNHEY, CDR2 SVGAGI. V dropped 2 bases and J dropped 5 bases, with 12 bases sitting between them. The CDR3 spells CASSYGVGGTEAFF. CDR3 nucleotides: TGTGCCAGCAGTTACGGGGTTGGCGGAACTGAAGCTTTCTTT.

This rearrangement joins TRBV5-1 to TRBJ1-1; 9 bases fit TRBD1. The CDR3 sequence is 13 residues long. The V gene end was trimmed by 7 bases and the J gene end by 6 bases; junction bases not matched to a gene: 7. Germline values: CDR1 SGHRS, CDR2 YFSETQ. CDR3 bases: TGCGCCAGCGGGGAACAGGGGGCGTCTGAAGCTTTCTTT. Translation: CASGEQGASEAFF.

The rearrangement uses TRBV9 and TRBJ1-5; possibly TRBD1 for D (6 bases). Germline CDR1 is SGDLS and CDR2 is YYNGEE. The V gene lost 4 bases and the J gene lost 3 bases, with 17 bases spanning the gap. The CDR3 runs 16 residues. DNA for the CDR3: TGTGCCAGCAGCATGGGGCCGGGACAAATCAATCAGCCCCAGCATTTT. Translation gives CASSMGPGQINQPQHF.

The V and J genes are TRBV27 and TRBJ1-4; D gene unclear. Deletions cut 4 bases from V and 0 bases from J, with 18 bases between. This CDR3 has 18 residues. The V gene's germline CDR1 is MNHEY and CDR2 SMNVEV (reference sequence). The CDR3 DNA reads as TGTGCCAGCAGTTGTCCGGTACTCCCACTTCCAACTAATGAAAAACTGTTTTTT. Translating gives CASSCPVLPLPTNEKLFF. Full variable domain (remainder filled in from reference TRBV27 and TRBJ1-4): EAQVTQNPRYLITVTGKKLTVTCSQNMNHEYMSWYRQDPGLGLRQIYYSMNVEVTDKGDVPEGYKVSRKEKRNFPLILESPSPNQTSLYFCASSCPVLPLPTNEKLFFGSGTQLSVL.

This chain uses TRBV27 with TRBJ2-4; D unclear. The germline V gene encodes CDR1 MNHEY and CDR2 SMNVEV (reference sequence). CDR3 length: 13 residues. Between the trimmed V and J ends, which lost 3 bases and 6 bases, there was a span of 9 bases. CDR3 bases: TGTGCCAGCAGTTTCGGTGGGTTAAACATTCAGTACTTC. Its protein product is CASSFGGLNIQYF.